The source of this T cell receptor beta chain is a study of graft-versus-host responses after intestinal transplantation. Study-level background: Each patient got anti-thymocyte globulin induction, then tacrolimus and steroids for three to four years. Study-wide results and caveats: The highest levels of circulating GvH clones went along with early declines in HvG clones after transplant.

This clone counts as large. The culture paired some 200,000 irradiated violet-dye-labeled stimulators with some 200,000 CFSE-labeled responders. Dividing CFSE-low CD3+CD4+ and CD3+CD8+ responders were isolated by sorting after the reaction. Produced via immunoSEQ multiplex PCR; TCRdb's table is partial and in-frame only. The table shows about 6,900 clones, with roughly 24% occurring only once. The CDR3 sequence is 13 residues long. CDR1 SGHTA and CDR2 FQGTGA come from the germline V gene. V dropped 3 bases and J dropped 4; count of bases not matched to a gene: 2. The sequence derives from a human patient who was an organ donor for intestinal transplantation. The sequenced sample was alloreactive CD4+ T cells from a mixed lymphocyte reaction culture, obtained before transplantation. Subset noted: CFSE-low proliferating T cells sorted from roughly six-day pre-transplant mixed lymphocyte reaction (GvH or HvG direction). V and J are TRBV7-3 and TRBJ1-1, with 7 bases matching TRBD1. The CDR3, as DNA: TGTGCCAGCAGCTTCGACAGGGTCACTGAAGCTTTCTTT. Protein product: CASSFDRVTEAFF.